The next 4 T cell receptor beta chains were all read from a single sample in a study of shared clonotypes between healthy human individuals. Sequenced by immunoSEQ multiplex PCR; TCRdb stores in-frame clones only, minus some. Among roughly 1,500,000 clones listed, 97% to 99% were seen once. Sequenced sample: naive CD4+ T cells sorted from blood. As to subset: CD45RA+ positively selected. These receptors originate from a young man in good health.

A word on this clone: This sample also contains other DNA sequences that code for the same CDR3. The CDR3 protein is CASSLTGSNEKLFF. The CDR3 bases are TGCGCCAGCAGCTTAACGGGGTCTAATGAAAAACTGTTTTTT. The V call is TRBV5-1, the J call TRBJ1-4; no clear D. V was pared by 2 bases and J by 3 bases, with 8 bases between. The CDR3 extends over 14 amino acids. CDR1 and CDR2 from the germline V gene are SGHRS and YFSETQ.

The chain employs TRBV11-3 and TRBJ1-3; D uncertain. The germline V gene has CDR1 SGHNT and CDR2 YENEEA. V shed 2 bases and J shed 2 bases, with 13 bases lying between them. The CDR3 is 16 residues long. This chain's CDR3 is CASSLSSGCPGNTIYF. CDR3 DNA sequence: TGTGCCAGCAGCTTAAGCTCAGGTTGCCCTGGAAACACCATATATTTT.

This sequence joins TRBV28 and TRBJ2-4; a possible D gene is TRBD2 (7 bases). Germline V lookup: CDR1 MDHEN, CDR2 SYDVKM. The CDR3 loop spans 16 amino acids. With 3 bases removed from V and 0 bases from J, the gap between germline ends came to 12 bases. For the CDR3, the DNA is TGTGCCAGCAGTTTCGAAGCGGGACAAGCCAAAAACATTCAGTACTTC. Amino acid sequence: CASSFEAGQAKNIQYF.

This clone was observed a handful of times. The chain employs TRBV5-1 and TRBJ2-3; 8 bases fit TRBD2. The length of the CDR3 is 14 residues. V gave up 4 bases and J gave up 5 bases; unmatched junction bases: 6. Germline CDR1 and CDR2: SGHRS and YFSETQ. The CDR3 reads CASSNSGSGDTQYF. DNA for the CDR3: TGCGCCAGCAGCAACAGCGGGAGTGGAGATACGCAGTATTTT.